Listed below are T cell receptor beta chains from one sample, sequenced in a study of shared clonotypes between healthy human individuals. Profiled with immunoSEQ multiplex PCR; TCRdb holds only in-frame clones, not every one. The repertoire holds 470,000 or so clones, with about 72% as singletons. The sequenced sample consisted of PBMCs. Receptors were obtained from a woman aged 40 to 50 in good health. Some clones in this sample may be carry-over from other donors' samples. Both conserved end residues are trimmed from each CDR3. A D gene is named only where the DNA matches it firmly.

j_call,v_call,d_call,cdr3_aa
TRBJ2-3,TRBV9,-,ASSANLQGRTQY
TRBJ1-1,TRBV7-9,-,ASSPGPRTEAF
TRBJ2-7,TRBV5-6,-,ASSGYGPGQY
TRBJ1-4,TRBV7-2,-,ASSLEGSSEKLF
TRBJ1-5,TRBV28,-,ASSFYRGRDQPQH
TRBJ1-5,TRBV18,-,ASSPTSDQPQH
TRBJ1-6,TRBV29-1,-,SVGRDTNSPLH
TRBJ2-1,TRBV30,-,ACRSGRYNEQF
TRBJ2-7,TRBV15,TRBD1,ATSRERDRFTYEQY
TRBJ1-5,TRBV28,TRBD1,ASSLYRGGYSNQPQH
TRBJ2-7,TRBV30,-,AWSVSQFYEQY
TRBJ1-2,TRBV28,TRBD1,ASSPEGTGHLISGYT
TRBJ1-3,TRBV27,-,ASSVHSGNTIY
TRBJ2-2,TRBV5-5,-,ASSIMGTNTGELF
TRBJ2-3,TRBV7-2,-,ASSLFSGREADTQY
TRBJ1-5,TRBV5-5,-,ASSLAASNQPQH
TRBJ2-1,TRBV5-1,-,ASSLGLDYNEQF
TRBJ2-3,TRBV6-5,TRBD1,ASRGQGEADTQY
TRBJ1-2,TRBV19,-,ASSMVESYGYT
TRBJ1-2,TRBV7-9,-,ASPTLSDYGYT
TRBJ2-7,TRBV5-6,-,ASSLGRVAREQY
TRBJ2-5,TRBV7-8,-,ASSLARETQY
TRBJ2-6,TRBV5-5,-,ASVPGPLQAGANVLT
TRBJ2-7,TRBV30,-,AWSLRNPYYEQY
TRBJ1-1,TRBV25-1,-,ASRSGNTEAF
TRBJ1-6,TRBV5-1,-,ASSLDRSYNSPLH
TRBJ1-5,TRBV28,-,ASRFLTRDIKGGNQPQH
TRBJ2-1,TRBV7-7,-,ASSLAGGGKGEQF
TRBJ2-7,TRBV10-2,-,ASSESTLSYEQY
TRBJ2-5,TRBV5-4,TRBD2,ASSFGAGEETQY
TRBJ1-2,TRBV7-2,-,ASSDNGWTDLFGYT
TRBJ1-1,TRBV5-1,-,ASSDGPGTEAF
TRBJ1-2,TRBV27,TRBD1,ASSYRGPNYGYT
TRBJ1-5,TRBV2,TRBD1,ASSDPRGREASQPQH
TRBJ2-7,TRBV28,-,ASRTIPGKQY
TRBJ1-6,TRBV5-1,TRBD1,ASSSDRERSPLH
TRBJ2-7,TRBV6-4,TRBD2,ASSDSATQRGYEQY
TRBJ2-7,TRBV7-2,-,ASSLRSTTGSGTYEQY
TRBJ1-5,TRBV6-6,-,ASSVQFGASNQPQH
TRBJ2-3,TRBV18,-,ASSPPGDTQY
TRBJ2-1,TRBV5-6,TRBD2,ASSLQRELSTGNEQF
TRBJ2-1,TRBV6-4,TRBD2,ASSRLAGKNEQF
TRBJ2-1,TRBV5-6,TRBD2,ASSWTSAGSYNEQF
TRBJ1-1,TRBV11-2,-,ASSPTGLAEAF
TRBJ2-7,TRBV29-1,TRBD2,SVASGGAYEQY
TRBJ1-3,TRBV21-1,-,ASSSKERSGNTIY
TRBJ1-1,TRBV5-6,-,ASSSTGRPF
TRBJ2-3,TRBV5-4,TRBD2,ASSGLAGVADTQY
TRBJ2-7,TRBV28,TRBD2,ASSGGRPDYEQY
TRBJ2-7,TRBV28,TRBD1,ASSMLTGFAYEQY
TRBJ2-5,TRBV6-6,-,ASSYRGAQETQY